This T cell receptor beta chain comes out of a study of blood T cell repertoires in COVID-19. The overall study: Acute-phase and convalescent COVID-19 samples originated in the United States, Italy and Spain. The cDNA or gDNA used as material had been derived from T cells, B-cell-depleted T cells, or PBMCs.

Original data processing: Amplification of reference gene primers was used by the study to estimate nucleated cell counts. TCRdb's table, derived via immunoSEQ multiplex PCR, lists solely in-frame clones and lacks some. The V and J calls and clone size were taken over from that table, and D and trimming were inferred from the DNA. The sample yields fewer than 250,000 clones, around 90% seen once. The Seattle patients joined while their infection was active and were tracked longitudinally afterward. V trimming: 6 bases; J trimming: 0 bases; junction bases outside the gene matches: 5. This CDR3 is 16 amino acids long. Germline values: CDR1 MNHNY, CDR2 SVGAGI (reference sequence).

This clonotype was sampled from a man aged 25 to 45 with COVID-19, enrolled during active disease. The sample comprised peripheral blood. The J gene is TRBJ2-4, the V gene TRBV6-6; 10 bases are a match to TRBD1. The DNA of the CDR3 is TGTGCCAGCAGCGCGGGACAGGGGATAGCCAAAAACATTCAGTACTTC. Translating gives CASSAGQGIAKNIQYF.